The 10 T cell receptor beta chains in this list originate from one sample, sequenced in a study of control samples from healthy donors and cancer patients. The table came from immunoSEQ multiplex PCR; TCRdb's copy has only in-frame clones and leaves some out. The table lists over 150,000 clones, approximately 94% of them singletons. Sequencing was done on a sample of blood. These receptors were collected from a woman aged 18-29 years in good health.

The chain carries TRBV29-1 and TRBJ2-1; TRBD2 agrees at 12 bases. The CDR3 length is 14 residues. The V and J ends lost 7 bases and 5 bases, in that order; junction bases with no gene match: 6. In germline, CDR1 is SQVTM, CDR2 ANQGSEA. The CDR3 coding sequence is TGCAGCGCTAGGAGGACTAGCGGGAACAATGAGCAGTTCTTC. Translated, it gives CSARRTSGNNEQFF.

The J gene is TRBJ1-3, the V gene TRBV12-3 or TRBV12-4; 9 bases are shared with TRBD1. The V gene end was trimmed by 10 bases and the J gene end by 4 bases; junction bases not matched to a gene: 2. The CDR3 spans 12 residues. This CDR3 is CATGTGGNTIYF. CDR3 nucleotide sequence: TGTGCCACCGGGACAGGGGGAAACACCATATATTTT.

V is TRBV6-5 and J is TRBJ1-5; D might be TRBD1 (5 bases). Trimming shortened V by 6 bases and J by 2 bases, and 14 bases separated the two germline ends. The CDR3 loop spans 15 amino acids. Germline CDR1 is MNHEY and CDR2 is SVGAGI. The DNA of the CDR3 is TGTGCCAGCAGGGGCTCGGGAGGGGGCAATCAGCCCCAGCATTTT. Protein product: CASRGSGGGNQPQHF.

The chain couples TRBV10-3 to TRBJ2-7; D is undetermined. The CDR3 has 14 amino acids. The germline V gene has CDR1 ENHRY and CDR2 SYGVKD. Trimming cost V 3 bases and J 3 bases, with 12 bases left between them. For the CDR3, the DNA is TGTGCCATCAGTGACGGGCTCAACGACTACGAGCAGTACTTC. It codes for CAISDGLNDYEQYF.

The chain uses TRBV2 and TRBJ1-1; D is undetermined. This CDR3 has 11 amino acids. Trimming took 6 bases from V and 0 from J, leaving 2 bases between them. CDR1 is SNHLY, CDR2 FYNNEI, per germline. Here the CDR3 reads CASRVNTEAFF. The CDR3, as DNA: TGTGCCAGCAGGGTGAACACTGAAGCTTTCTTT. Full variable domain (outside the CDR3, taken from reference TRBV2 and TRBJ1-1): EPEVTQTPSHQVTQMGQEVILRCVPISNHLYFYWYRQILGQKVEFLVSFYNNEISEKSEIFDDQFSVERPDGSNFTLKIRSTKLEDSAMYFCASRVNTEAFFGQGTRLTVV.

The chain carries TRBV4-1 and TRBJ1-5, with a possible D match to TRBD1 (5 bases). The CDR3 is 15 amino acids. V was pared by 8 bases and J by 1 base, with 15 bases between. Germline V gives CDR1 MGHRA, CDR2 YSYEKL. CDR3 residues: CASLPGPLSNQPQHF. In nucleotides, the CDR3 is TGCGCCAGCCTACCGGGACCGTTAAGCAATCAGCCCCAGCATTTT.

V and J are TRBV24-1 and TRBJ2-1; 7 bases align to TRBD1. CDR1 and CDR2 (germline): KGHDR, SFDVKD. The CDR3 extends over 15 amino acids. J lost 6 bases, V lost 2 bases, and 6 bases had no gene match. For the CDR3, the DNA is TGTGCCACCAGTGATTCACAGGGGCATCGCAATGAGCAGTTCTTC. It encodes CATSDSQGHRNEQFF.

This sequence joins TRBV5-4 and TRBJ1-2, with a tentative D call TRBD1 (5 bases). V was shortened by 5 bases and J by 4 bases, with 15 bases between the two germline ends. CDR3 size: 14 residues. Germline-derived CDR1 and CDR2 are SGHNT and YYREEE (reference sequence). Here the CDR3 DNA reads TGTGCCAGCAGTCTTCCGGGACTGCCCTATGGCTACACCTTC. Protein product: CASSLPGLPYGYTF. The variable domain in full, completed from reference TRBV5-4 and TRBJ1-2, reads ETGVTQSPTHLIKTRGQQVTLRCSSQSGHNTVSWYQQALGQGPQFIFQYYREEENGRGNFPPRFSGLQFPNYSSELNVNALELDDSALYLCASSLPGLPYGYTFGSGTRLTVV.

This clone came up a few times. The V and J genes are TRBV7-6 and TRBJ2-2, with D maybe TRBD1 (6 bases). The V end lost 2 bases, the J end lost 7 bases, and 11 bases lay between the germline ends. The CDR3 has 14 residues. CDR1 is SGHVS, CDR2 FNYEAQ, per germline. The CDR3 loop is CASSLNRDVGELFF. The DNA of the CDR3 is TGTGCCAGCAGCTTAAACAGGGACGTCGGGGAGCTGTTTTTT.

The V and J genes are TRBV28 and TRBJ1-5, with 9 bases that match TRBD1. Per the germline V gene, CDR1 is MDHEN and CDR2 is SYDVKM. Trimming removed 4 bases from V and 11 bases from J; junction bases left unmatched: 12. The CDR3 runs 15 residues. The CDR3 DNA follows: TGTGCCAGCAGTTCACCCGGGACAGGGTCCTGGGCCCAGCATTTT. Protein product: CASSSPGTGSWAQHF.